The 5 T cell receptor beta chains below all came from one sample that was sequenced in a study of beta chain features in type 1 diabetes. Study-wide results and caveats: The study found moderately but significantly shorter TCRB CDR3s in all four CD4+ subsets of Type 1 diabetes patients.

Which antigens these TCRs recognize remains unknown. Reverse transcription of all isolated RNA meant that expressed TCRB transcripts were sequenced. Repertoires were generated with immunoSEQ multiplex PCR, while TCRdb's copy carries only in-frame clones and drops some. The sample records hundreds of thousands of clones, over 10% being singletons. Sequenced sample: naive CD4+ T cells from blood. These receptors came from a woman aged 18-29 years with type 1 diabetes.

This clone was detected a few times. The chain has TRBV2 and TRBJ1-2; 9 bases are shared with TRBD1. The V and J ends lost 7 bases and 5 bases, in that order; junction bases with no gene match: 11. There are 15 residues in the CDR3. CDR1 and CDR2 (germline): SNHLY, FYNNEI. The CDR3 nucleotides are TGTGCCAGCAACCTCATCACCGGACAGGGGTATGGCTACACCTTC. This gives the protein CASNLITGQGYGYTF.

This chain joins TRBV7-2 and TRBJ1-2, with D maybe TRBD1 (5 bases). Germline V gene sequence: CDR1 SGHTA, CDR2 FQGNSA. Trimming stripped 5 bases from V and 0 bases from J, with 13 bases between. The CDR3 consists of 15 residues. The CDR3 protein is CASSTETEPNYGYTF. CDR3 bases: TGTGCCAGCAGCACCGAGACAGAACCTAACTATGGCTACACCTTC.

The chain carries TRBV28 and TRBJ2-4; TRBD2 matches 10 bases. Trimming cost V 3 bases and J 6 bases; bases outside gene matches: 5. This CDR3 region has 15 residues. Germline CDR1 and CDR2: MDHEN and SYDVKM. The CDR3 region is CASSFPSGGANIQYF. The DNA for the CDR3 is TGTGCCAGCAGTTTTCCCAGCGGGGGGGCAAACATTCAGTACTTC.

The gene calls are TRBV5-6 and TRBJ1-1; tentative D call: TRBD1 (5 bases). Trimming removed 0 bases from V and 6 bases from J, with 18 bases in between. This CDR3 is 16 amino acids long. Germline V gene sequence: CDR1 SGHDT, CDR2 YYEEEE. CDR3 DNA sequence: TGTGCCAGCAGCTTGGACGGCAGGGCCGGAATCCCTGAAGCTTTCTTT. This encodes CASSLDGRAGIPEAFF.

The V gene is TRBV20-1, the J gene TRBJ1-1, with a tentative D call TRBD1 (5 bases). This CDR3 has 11 residues. CDR1 is DFQATT, CDR2 SNEGSKA, per germline (reference sequence). Here the CDR3 DNA reads TGCAGCCGCTCCCGGGGGACTGAAGCTTTCTTT. Protein: CSRSRGTEAFF.